These 28 T cell receptor beta chains share one sample of origin, sequenced in a study of T cell repertoires in cytomegalovirus infection. TCRdb fed the reads into MiXCR, producing one record per CDR3 protein. The sample has just over 450,000 distinct CDR3 sequences; about 39% are singletons. Their antigen targets remain unknown. This material consisted of cultured PBMCs, taken from culture after CMV antigen stimulation. The receptors stem from a human donor in good health (CMV status not recorded). Some clones in this sample may be carry-over from other donors' samples.

V usage is TRBV12-3 or TRBV12-4 and J usage is TRBJ2-1, with TRBD2 matching over 10 bases. Trimming took 3 bases from V and 7 from J; bases not matched to a gene: 12. The length of the CDR3 is 17 residues. CDR3 in amino acids: CASSLHRTSGAENEQFF. The CDR3 DNA is TGTGCCAGCAGTTTGCACAGGACTAGCGGAGCTGAGAATGAGCAGTTCTTC.

The gene calls are TRBV4-3 and TRBJ2-6, with unresolved D. Germline V gene sequence: CDR1 LGHNA, CDR2 YSLEER. CDR3 length: 17 residues. V lost 1 base and J lost 1, with 11 bases in between. The CDR3 nucleotides read TGCGCCAGCAGCCAAGTGTTGGGCCCATCTGGGGCCAACGTCCTGACTTTC. Amino acids: CASSQVLGPSGANVLTF.

In this sample, this clonotype turned up a few times. J is TRBJ2-5 and V is TRBV6-8, with D perhaps matching TRBD1 (6 bases). This CDR3 has 14 amino acids. V lost 6 bases and J 4 bases, leaving 15 bases between the germline ends. Germline V gene data show CDR1 as MNHGY and CDR2 as SAAAGT. Written as DNA, the CDR3 is TGTGCCAGCAGCCTAGGGACAACTCGAGAGACCCAGTACTTC. The encoded protein is CASSLGTTRETQYF.

The chain employs TRBV7-8 and TRBJ2-2; TRBD2 is a possible D gene (5 bases). The CDR3 extends over 17 amino acids. Germline CDR1 and CDR2: SGHVS and FQNEAQ. V dropped 5 bases and J dropped 2 bases, with 18 bases sitting between them. Here the CDR3 DNA reads TGTGCCAGCAGCCGTCTATCGGCGGGTTCAAACACCGGGGAGCTGTTTTTT. This translates into CASSRLSAGSNTGELFF.

The V call is TRBV7-6, the J call TRBJ2-5; tentative D call: TRBD2 (7 bases). Germline V gene lookup returns CDR1 SGHVS and CDR2 FNYEAQ. V was clipped by 0 bases and J by 5 bases, with 16 bases between them. This CDR3 is 16 amino acids long. The CDR3 DNA is TGTGCCAGCAGCTTAGCAAAGGGGGGGGCAAGCGAGACCCAGTACTTC. This gives the protein CASSLAKGGASETQYF.

This clonotype has more than one count but fewer than ten. This chain connects TRBV7-9 to TRBJ2-6, with D maybe TRBD1 (6 bases). Germline loops: CDR1 SEHNR, CDR2 FQNEAQ (reference sequence). This CDR3 has 16 residues. V was cut by 5 bases and J by 0 bases, with 11 bases left in between. CDR3 protein: CASSPDRSSGANVLTF. In nucleotides, the CDR3 is TGTGCCAGCAGCCCCGACAGGAGCTCTGGGGCCAACGTCCTGACTTTC. The whole variable domain, remainder taken from reference TRBV7-9 and TRBJ2-6, is DTGVSQNPRHKITKRGQNVTFRCDPISEHNRLYWYRQTLGQGPEFLTYFQNEAQLEKSRLLSDRFSAERPKGSFSTLEIQRTEQGDSAMYLCASSPDRSSGANVLTFGAGSRLTVL.

This clonotype was picked up a small number of times. This chain joins TRBV6-5 and TRBJ2-3, with a tentative D call TRBD2 (6 bases). The CDR3 is 15 amino acids. V lost 6 bases to trimming and J lost 0 bases, with 13 bases between them. Germline CDR1 is MNHEY and CDR2 is SVGAGI. The CDR3 nucleotides are TGTGCCAGCAGGGGTTTCGGGGGAAGCACAGATACGCAGTATTTT. Translating gives CASRGFGGSTDTQYF.

The chain combines TRBV7-9 with TRBJ1-6, with a tentative D call TRBD1 (5 bases). Looked up from germline, CDR1 is SEHNR and CDR2 is FQNEAQ (reference sequence). This CDR3 is built from 15 residues. The ends were cut back, 6 bases at V and 7 bases at J, with 16 bases in the middle. The CDR3 DNA follows: TGTGCCAGCAGGCCCCCAGGGCTATTAAATTCACCCCTCCACTTT. It codes for CASRPPGLLNSPLHF.

The rearrangement joins TRBV7-2 to TRBJ1-4, with TRBD1 as a possible D gene (5 bases). V lost 2 bases and J lost 8, with 9 bases in between. The CDR3 loop spans 13 amino acids. CDR1 is SGHTA and CDR2 is FQGNSA in the germline V gene. The CDR3 nucleotides are TGTGCCAGCAGCTTAAGGGGAACCGAAAAACTGTTTTTT. Its translation is CASSLRGTEKLFF.

This chain connects TRBV7-9 to TRBJ2-7; D unresolved. The CDR3 has 15 residues. CDR1 and CDR2 from the germline V gene are SEHNR and FQNEAQ (reference sequence). V lost 2 bases, J lost 2 bases, and 13 bases lay in between. The CDR3 region has the DNA TGTGCCAGCAGCTTAAGTTTTGCGGCTCCCTACGAGCAGTACTTC. Its translation: CASSLSFAAPYEQYF.

A few counts support this clonotype. The chain links TRBV12-3 or TRBV12-4 to TRBJ2-1, with D perhaps TRBD1 (5 bases). The CDR3 runs 15 residues. The ends were cut back, 5 bases at V and 7 bases at J, with 18 bases in the middle. The DNA for the CDR3 is TGTGCCAGCAGTCCGCAGGGTTTTAGTGGGAATGAGCAGTTCTTC. It yields the protein CASSPQGFSGNEQFF.

This clonotype was seen more than once but under ten times. The rearrangement joins TRBV11-2 to TRBJ1-2, with D perhaps TRBD1 (5 bases). CDR3 size: 14 residues. Germline CDR1 is SGHAT and CDR2 is FQNNGV. Trimming took 4 bases from V and 9 from J, leaving 18 bases between them. CDR3 nucleotides: TGTGCCAGCAGCTCACAGGCGGCGGTTCGGAGCTACACCTTC. It encodes CASSSQAAVRSYTF.

V usage is TRBV6-2 or TRBV6-3 and J usage is TRBJ2-1; 8 bases match TRBD2. Germline V gene data show CDR1 as MNHEY and CDR2 as SVGEGT. This CDR3 contains 15 residues. The V gene end was trimmed by 2 bases and the J gene end by 12 bases; junction bases not matched to a gene: 12. CDR3 sequence reads: CASSYRGLVFVVQFF. In DNA form, the CDR3 reads TGTGCCAGCAGTTACAGGGGACTAGTCTTTGTTGTGCAGTTCTTC.

This chain connects TRBV7-6 to TRBJ2-1; D gene unclear. The CDR3 is 13 residues long. Germline V gives CDR1 SGHVS, CDR2 FNYEAQ. Trimming stripped 3 bases from V and 9 bases from J, with 12 bases between. CDR3 nucleotides: TGTGCCAGCAGCTTCGGACCGTCGGGTGAGCAGTTCTTC. The encoded protein is CASSFGPSGEQFF.

The chain links TRBV28 to TRBJ2-3, with 8 nucleotides matching TRBD2. V shed 8 bases and J 3 bases; nucleotides not matched to a gene: 7. In germline, CDR1 is MDHEN, CDR2 SYDVKM. CDR3 length: 14 residues. The CDR3 DNA reads as TGTGCCAGCGCCCTCGGGGGGGGGACAGATACGCAGTATTTT. This codes for CASALGGGTDTQYF.

The V and J genes are TRBV7-2 and TRBJ2-3; perhaps TRBD1 as D (6 bases). The CDR3 runs to 16 residues. Germline V gene data show CDR1 as SGHTA and CDR2 as FQGNSA. Trimming took 5 bases from V and 8 from J, leaving 23 bases between them. The CDR3 nucleotides read TGTGCCAGCAGCCCACCGGGGACAAGAAACGTGGGTACGCAGTATTTT. As protein: CASSPPGTRNVGTQYF.

The V and J genes are TRBV7-9 and TRBJ2-7; TRBD2 is a possible D gene (5 bases). The V gene lost 1 base and the J gene lost 4 bases, with 23 bases spanning the gap. The CDR3 runs to 18 residues. CDR1 SEHNR and CDR2 FQNEAQ come from the germline V gene (reference sequence). The CDR3 spells CASSLEREGLDYRYEQYF. In nucleotides, the CDR3 is TGTGCCAGCAGCTTAGAGAGGGAAGGGCTCGATTACCGATACGAGCAGTACTTC.

This clonotype was recorded a few times. The chain employs TRBV7-2 and TRBJ2-2; maybe TRBD1 (6 bases). The CDR3 sequence is 18 residues long. Germline loops: CDR1 SGHTA, CDR2 FQGNSA. The germline V and J ends were trimmed by 1 base and 8 bases, with 23 bases remaining between them. Written as DNA, the CDR3 is TGTGCCAGCAGCTTAGAGATCAACACAGTAGGGGGAACGGGGGAGCTGTTTTTT. Translated, it gives CASSLEINTVGGTGELFF.

This chain links TRBV18 with TRBJ1-1; D not certain. Per germline, CDR1 KGHSH and CDR2 LQKENI. The CDR3 loop spans 14 amino acids. Deletions cut 2 bases from V and 6 bases from J, with 13 bases between. CDR3 sequence reads: CASSPIVGPAEAFF. The DNA of the CDR3 is TGTGCCAGCTCACCAATAGTAGGTCCGGCTGAAGCTTTCTTT.

The V gene is TRBV10-3, the J gene TRBJ1-2, with D perhaps TRBD1 (5 bases). The CDR3 contains 14 residues. CDR1 and CDR2 from the germline V gene are ENHRY and SYGVKD. The V end lost 0 bases, the J end lost 6 bases, and 11 bases lay between the germline ends. The CDR3 loop reads CAISESGTFDGYTF. CDR3 bases: TGTGCCATCAGTGAGTCTGGGACCTTCGATGGCTACACCTTC.

The rearrangement uses TRBV30 and TRBJ2-3; the D gene is possibly TRBD2 (6 bases). The germline V gene has CDR1 GTSNPN and CDR2 SVGIG (reference sequence). The CDR3 contains 15 residues. Deletions cut 3 bases from V and 6 bases from J, with 19 bases between. The CDR3 loop reads CAWRHSGARHDTQYF. The CDR3 nucleotides read TGTGCCTGGAGACATAGCGGCGCGAGACACGATACGCAGTATTTT.

This clonotype showed up just a few times. The V gene is TRBV7-6, the J gene TRBJ1-6, with D tentatively TRBD1 (6 bases). The V end was cut by 1 base, the J end by 6 bases, with 19 bases between. This CDR3 is 18 amino acids long. Germline CDR1 and CDR2: SGHVS and FNYEAQ. CDR3 sequence reads: CASSLGGIGQPFNSPLHF. The CDR3 DNA is TGTGCCAGCAGCTTAGGGGGGATCGGACAGCCGTTTAATTCACCCCTCCACTTT. The whole variable domain, remainder taken from reference TRBV7-6 and TRBJ1-6, is GAGVSQSPRYKVTKRGQDVALRCDPISGHVSLYWYRQALGQGPEFLTYFNYEAQQDKSGLPNDRFSAERPEGSISTLTIQRTEQRDSAMYRCASSLGGIGQPFNSPLHFGNGTRLTVT.

The rearrangement uses TRBV4-1 and TRBJ2-1; 9 bases line up with TRBD2. Germline CDR1 is MGHRA and CDR2 is YSYEKL. This CDR3 has 16 residues. After removal of 4 bases from V and 7 bases from J, the junction contained 11 bases not matched to a gene. CDR3 DNA sequence: TGCGCCAGCAGCCCACGGGAGCGGGGGGAGGGAAATGAGCAGTTCTTC. It is translated as CASSPRERGEGNEQFF.

The rearrangement uses TRBV14 and TRBJ1-4; maybe TRBD1 (5 bases). CDR3 length: 15 amino acids. V shed 1 base and J shed 8 bases, with 14 bases lying between them. Germline loops: CDR1 SGHDN, CDR2 FVKESK. The CDR3 sequence: CASSQALGGVEKLFF. The CDR3 DNA reads as TGTGCCAGCAGCCAAGCCCTGGGAGGGGTAGAAAAACTGTTTTTT.

This clonotype was picked up a small number of times. The chain combines TRBV15 with TRBJ1-1; 8 bases are a match to TRBD1. Germline V CDR1 and CDR2: LNHNV, YYDKDF (reference sequence). The CDR3 totals 15 residues. The ends lost 5 bases at V and 1 base at J; junction bases unmatched: 6. The CDR3 nucleotides read TGTGCCACCAGCCGCGGAGGGACAGGGAACACTGAAGCTTTCTTT. This codes for CATSRGGTGNTEAFF. The complete variable domain, with remaining parts taken from reference TRBV15 and TRBJ1-1, reads DAMVIQNPRYQVTQFGKPVTLSCSQTLNHNVMYWYQQKSSQAPKLLFHYYDKDFNNEADTPDNFQSRRPNTSFCFLDIRSPGLGDTAMYLCATSRGGTGNTEAFFGQGTRLTVV.

The chain recombines TRBV19 with TRBJ1-2; D is ambiguous. The germline CDR1 and CDR2 sequences are LNHDA and SQIVND (reference sequence). The ends were cut back, 6 bases at V and 2 bases at J, with 19 bases in the middle. This CDR3 spans 16 amino acids. The CDR3: CASRDLIRKSNYGYTF. CDR3 in DNA: TGTGCCAGTAGGGACTTAATACGAAAATCAAACTATGGCTACACCTTC.

The chain couples TRBV6-5 to TRBJ2-3, with a weak D call TRBD2 (6 bases). Per germline, CDR1 MNHEY and CDR2 SVGAGI. This CDR3 has 18 residues. Between the trimmed V and J ends, which lost 7 bases and 0 bases, there was a span of 23 bases. The CDR3 DNA reads TGTGCCAGCACCCCGGAAGGAAGACTAGTTTCTAGCACAGATACGCAGTATTTT. Translated, it gives CASTPEGRLVSSTDTQYF.

The V call is TRBV7-6, the J call TRBJ2-7; either TRBD1 or TRBD2 may supply D (6 bases each). Looked up from germline, CDR1 is SGHVS and CDR2 is FNYEAQ. CDR3 length: 13 residues. V gave up 6 bases and J gave up 1 base, with 10 bases separating them. The CDR3 DNA is TGTGCCAGCAGGGGGGCGGGATCCTACGAGCAGTACTTC. Translated, it gives CASRGAGSYEQYF.